This TCR beta chain was documented in a study of blood T cell repertoires in COVID-19. Across the study: Samples of COVID-19 (acute and convalescent) were obtained from the United States, Italy and Spain. The analysed material was cDNA or gDNA that came from T cells, B-cell-depleted T cells, or PBMCs.

Concerning this clone: Other nucleotide sequences in the sample specify the same CDR3.

The CDR3 has 14 residues. The germline CDR1 and CDR2 sequences are SEHNR and FQNEAQ (reference sequence). The ends lost 2 bases at V and 8 bases at J; junction bases unmatched: 5. The repertoire was sequenced with immunoSEQ multiplex PCR; TCRdb's copy has only in-frame clones and lacks some. The sample lists roughly 340,000 clones, approximately 90% occurring once. The chain recombines TRBV7-9 with TRBJ1-4, with 7 bases fitting TRBD1. This clonotype was sampled from a man between 18 and 35 years old who had recovered from COVID-19. Material for sequencing was PBMCs or T cells enriched from blood (not recorded which). The CDR3 loop reads CASSLKGAGEKLFF. In nucleotides, the CDR3 is TGTGCCAGCAGCTTAAAGGGGGCGGGCGAAAAACTGTTTTTT.